Sequencing of this T cell receptor (beta chain) was carried out in a study of control samples from healthy donors and cancer patients. The CDR3 has 19 residues. Per the germline V gene, CDR1 is SGHRS and CDR2 is YFSETQ. Trimming at V came to 1 base and at J to 6 bases, leaving 12 bases not matched to a gene. Clones were sequenced by immunoSEQ multiplex PCR, and TCRdb holds only the in-frame ones, with some missing. The sample carries around 140,000 clones, 90% to 95% recorded once. The receptor was isolated from a middle-aged man in good health. Sequenced input: blood. This chain uses TRBV5-1 with TRBJ2-2; 13 positions agree with TRBD2. CDR3 in amino acids: CASSLWGTTLAGGPGELFF. CDR3 nucleotide sequence: TGCGCCAGCAGCTTGTGGGGGACAACACTAGCGGGAGGGCCCGGGGAGCTGTTTTTT.